The 16 T cell receptor beta chains listed next were all sequenced from one sample in a study of PD-1 blockade in classical Hodgkin lymphoma. No patient escaped relapse after autologous stem cell transplantation, and brentuximab vedotin exposure varied. Data came from immunoSEQ multiplex PCR; TCRdb stores just in-frame clones and leaves some out. Of about 43,000 clones in the sample, under 75% are singletons; the top ten hold 2.5% to 3.5%. The specimen comprised peripheral blood mononuclear cells (PBMCs), sampled before the second cycle of nivolumab. Source of these receptors: a human donor with classical Hodgkin lymphoma.

This chain links TRBV4-1 with TRBJ2-7; D tentatively reads TRBD1 or TRBD2 (5 bases each). V was pared by 7 bases and J by 2 bases, with 12 bases between. This CDR3 is 13 amino acids long. Germline V gene lookup returns CDR1 MGHRA and CDR2 YSYEKL. The CDR3 sequence is CASTQVGAYEQYF. The CDR3 nucleotides read TGCGCCAGCACCCAGGTGGGGGCCTACGAGCAGTACTTC.

The gene calls are TRBV30 and TRBJ1-2, with D possibly matching TRBD1 (6 bases). V was shortened by 3 bases and J by 5 bases, with 13 bases between the two germline ends. Germline V gene data show CDR1 as GTSNPN and CDR2 as SVGIG (reference sequence). This CDR3 is built from 13 residues. CDR3 region: CAWSLGTRYGYTF. The CDR3 bases are TGTGCCTGGAGCCTGGGGACACGGTATGGCTACACCTTC.

Remarks on this clone: Sequence at one end of the junction differs from germline and may be a read error. Other DNA sequences within the sample encode an identical CDR3. J is TRBJ2-2 and V is TRBV27; no definite D call. The germline V gene encodes CDR1 MNHEY and CDR2 SMNVEV (reference sequence). CDR3 length: 15 amino acids. CDR3 DNA sequence: TGTGCCAGCAGCTTATCTGGCAGTAACACCGGGGAGCTGTTTTTT. Protein sequence: CASSLSGSNTGELFF.

The chain recombines TRBV7-6 with TRBJ2-2; 12 positions match TRBD2. The length of the CDR3 is 16 residues. J gave up 7 bases and V 4 bases, and 7 bases lay outside the gene matches. Germline V CDR1 and CDR2: SGHVS, FNYEAQ. The CDR3 reads CASSSGLAGPSGELFF. The DNA of the CDR3 is TGTGCCAGCAGCTCAGGACTAGCGGGACCTAGCGGGGAGCTGTTTTTT.

The chain couples TRBV7-2 to TRBJ1-2, with D maybe TRBD1 (6 bases). The CDR3 consists of 15 residues. Germline loops: CDR1 SGHTA, CDR2 FQGNSA. V lost 4 bases, J lost 2 bases, and 14 bases lay in between. The CDR3 DNA sequence: TGTGCCAGCAGCTCGTCCGGGGGCAAGAACTATGGCTACACCTTC. The encoded protein is CASSSSGGKNYGYTF.

The chain uses TRBV5-8 and TRBJ2-1, with D perhaps matching TRBD1 or TRBD2 (7 bases each). Germline V CDR1 and CDR2: SGHTS, YDEGEE. V lost 3 bases, J lost 5 bases, and 18 bases lay in between. This CDR3 has 16 residues. CDR3 protein: CASSSLTGRGDNEQFF. The CDR3, as DNA: TGTGCCAGCAGCTCCTTGACAGGGAGGGGAGACAATGAGCAGTTCTTC.

V is TRBV27 and J is TRBJ2-6; D is perhaps TRBD2 (6 bases). This CDR3 region has 17 residues. The germline CDR1 and CDR2 sequences are MNHEY and SMNVEV (reference sequence). Deletions cut 3 bases from V and 2 bases from J, with 14 bases between. CDR3 region: CASSLYLSGPGANVLTF. As DNA, the CDR3 is TGTGCCAGCAGTTTGTACCTTAGCGGACCTGGGGCCAACGTCCTGACTTTC.

The rearrangement links TRBV9 to TRBJ2-7; 8 nucleotides align to TRBD1. The trim removed 3 bases at V and 6 bases at J, leaving 11 bases unmatched. Germline V gives CDR1 SGDLS, CDR2 YYNGEE. This CDR3 comprises 15 residues. The CDR3 bases are TGTGCCAGCAGCGAGACGACAGGGGAGTCCGGCGAGCAGTACTTC. Protein: CASSETTGESGEQYF.

In its sample, this clone was seen a few times. The junction departs from the called germline gene at one end, perhaps through a read error. In nucleotides, the CDR3 is TGTGCTAGCAGTTCAGACAGGGCGAACACCGGGGAGCTGTTTTTT. Its protein product is CASSSDRANTGELFF. This chain connects TRBV7-7 to TRBJ2-2; 7 nucleotides line up with TRBD1. CDR1 is SSHAT and CDR2 is FNYEAQ in the germline V gene (reference sequence). The CDR3 totals 15 residues.

In this sample, this clone turned up once. The rearrangement joins TRBV9 to TRBJ1-2; no firm D call. The CDR3 length is 17 residues. Trimming pared 0 bases from V and 3 bases from J, leaving 18 bases between. Per the germline V gene, CDR1 is SGDLS and CDR2 is YYNGEE. The CDR3 loop reads CASSVGAGFPNDYGYTF. The CDR3 nucleotides are TGTGCCAGCAGCGTAGGGGCAGGATTCCCTAACGACTATGGCTACACCTTC.

The V call is TRBV10-3, the J call TRBJ1-1; no clear D gene. Trimming took 4 bases from V and 3 from J, leaving 6 bases between them. Looked up from germline, CDR1 is ENHRY and CDR2 is SYGVKD. The CDR3 sequence is 12 residues long. The CDR3 DNA reads TGTGCCATCAGTGGCAGCGACACTGAAGCTTTCTTT. This encodes CAISGSDTEAFF.

The chain is built from TRBV5-4 and TRBJ2-7; 14 nucleotides line up with TRBD2. The germline CDR1 and CDR2 sequences are SGHNT and YYREEE (reference sequence). With V trimmed by 3 bases and J by 3 bases, 2 bases remained unmatched. This CDR3 comprises 15 residues. CDR3 in amino acids: CASSWGTSGGYEQYF. In nucleotides, the CDR3 is TGTGCCAGCAGCTGGGGGACTAGCGGGGGCTACGAGCAGTACTTC.

The chain is built from TRBV27 and TRBJ1-2; 9 bases fit TRBD1. Germline V gene data show CDR1 as MNHEY and CDR2 as SMNVEV (reference sequence). CDR3 length: 13 residues. Losses at the gene ends were 2 bases for V and 8 bases for J; bases not matched to a gene: 3. CDR3 in DNA: TGTGCCAGCAGTTTAATTGGACAGGGGGGCTACACCTTC. Translation gives CASSLIGQGGYTF.

The chain links TRBV6-5 to TRBJ1-2; D possibly corresponds to TRBD1 (5 bases). Germline V gives CDR1 MNHEY, CDR2 SVGAGI. The V and J ends lost 4 bases and 3 bases respectively, with 12 bases between them. The CDR3 runs 14 residues. The CDR3 loop reads CASSSGPTDYGYTF. Written as DNA, the CDR3 is TGTGCCAGCAGTTCGGGGCCCACTGACTATGGCTACACCTTC.

This rearrangement joins TRBV7-2 to TRBJ2-1, with D unclear. Trimming cost V 2 bases and J 1 base, with 0 bases left between them. There are 12 residues in the CDR3. From germline, CDR1 is SGHTA and CDR2 FQGNSA. CDR3 protein: CASSLSYNEQFF. CDR3 nucleotide sequence: TGTGCCAGCAGCTTATCCTACAATGAGCAGTTCTTC.

The V call is TRBV15, the J call TRBJ2-5, with D unresolved. CDR1 and CDR2 (germline): LNHNV, YYDKDF (reference sequence). The CDR3 runs to 12 residues. V lost 3 bases to trimming and J lost 3 bases, with 5 bases between them. The chain's CDR3 is CATSSAEETQYF. Here the CDR3 DNA reads TGTGCCACCAGCAGCGCCGAAGAGACCCAGTACTTC.